The 5 T cell receptor beta chains listed next were all sequenced from one sample in a study of blood T cells in healthy people across ages. Together with a sample-barcoded 5' primer, a J-beta primer mix was included in a second PCR lasting about 7 to 11 cycles. TCRdb redid the calling of the 5' RACE reads with MiXCR, one entry per CDR3 protein. The data contain roughly 1,800,000 distinct CDR3 sequences, less than 50% of them singletons. Sequences were obtained from blood. The receptors derive from a woman in her forties in good health.

This clonotype appeared many times. This chain uses TRBV6-6 with TRBJ1-2; D is undetermined. The V gene's germline CDR1 is MNHNY and CDR2 SVGAGI (reference sequence). This CDR3 contains 13 residues. Trimming pared 0 bases from V and 2 bases from J, leaving 4 bases between. The CDR3 coding sequence is TGTGCCAGCAGTTACTCGGAAAACTATGGCTACACCTTC. Its protein is CASSYSENYGYTF.

Notes on this clonotype: This may stem from a read error, because a much larger clone lies one nucleotide away. The chain is built from TRBV7-9 and TRBJ2-7; D is unclear. CDR3 length: 12 amino acids. CDR1 and CDR2 from the germline V gene are SEHNR and FQNEAQ (reference sequence). V was cut by 0 bases and J by 8 bases, with 8 bases left in between. The CDR3 is CASSLALGKQYF. The CDR3 coding sequence is TGTGCCAGCAGCTTAGCGTTGGGGAAGCAGTACTTC.

The table lists this clonotype with a count of one. This sequence joins TRBV2 and TRBJ2-1, with 7 bases lining up with TRBD1. CDR3 length equals 13 residues. Trimming removed 7 bases from V and 4 bases from J; junction bases left unmatched: 4. Per germline, CDR1 SNHLY and CDR2 FYNNEI. The chain's CDR3 is CASNVQGYNEQFF. The CDR3, as DNA: TGTGCCAGCAACGTACAGGGGTACAATGAGCAGTTCTTC. Using reference TRBV2 and TRBJ2-1 for the parts outside the CDR3, the full variable domain is EPEVTQTPSHQVTQMGQEVILRCVPISNHLYFYWYRQILGQKVEFLVSFYNNEISEKSEIFDDQFSVERPDGSNFTLKIRSTKLEDSAMYFCASNVQGYNEQFFGPGTRLTVL.

CDR3 residues: CATSELGQPHSTSNYGYTF. Written as DNA, the CDR3 is TGTGCCACCAGTGAATTGGGACAGCCACACTCAACTTCGAACTATGGCTACACCTTC. The chain recombines TRBV24-1 with TRBJ1-2; 7 bases are shared with TRBD1. CDR1 is KGHDR and CDR2 is SFDVKD in the germline V gene. Trimming took 4 bases from V and 2 from J; bases not matched to a gene: 18. This CDR3 contains 19 residues.

The CDR3 is CATTTGSGQETQYF. DNA of the CDR3: TGTGCCACTACGACTGGTAGCGGCCAAGAGACCCAGTACTTC. This rearrangement joins TRBV10-3 to TRBJ2-5, with a tentative D call TRBD2 (6 bases). Germline V CDR1 and CDR2: ENHRY, SYGVKD. The ends were cut back, 10 bases at V and 1 base at J, with 16 bases in the middle. The CDR3 runs 14 residues.